This T cell receptor beta chain was identified in a study of cytomegalovirus exposure and HLA in healthy donors. Across the whole study: Per a later analysis, the roughly 640 first-cohort and some 110 validation repertoires shared one platform.

The table came from immunoSEQ multiplex PCR; TCRdb's copy has only in-frame clones and leaves some out. The data show about 130,000 clones, with nearly 90% seen just once and around 9% held by the top ten. Regarding the study as a whole: TCR sequences were mostly rare, though some public TCRs occurred in many donors. It was confirmed in vitro that a few of the CMV-associated chains were specific for CMV antigens.

Regarding this clone: The antigen remains unidentified.

The donors were in the roughly 110-subject validation cohort; that cohort was separate from the roughly 730-subject first cohort. The V gene's germline CDR1 is MGHRA and CDR2 YSYEKL. Trimming stripped 4 bases from V and 0 bases from J, with 7 bases between. The CDR3 spans 15 residues. The chain recombines TRBV4-1 with TRBJ2-6, with no clear D. This receptor was taken from a woman aged 18-29 years in good health and CMV-seropositive. The sequenced sample consisted of PBMCs. CDR3 nucleotide sequence: TGCGCCAGCAGCCCTCGAGCCTCTGGGGCCAACGTCCTGACTTTC. This sequence encodes CASSPRASGANVLTF.